A selection of T cell receptor beta chains follows, all from one sample in a study of shared clonotypes between healthy human individuals. Produced via immunoSEQ multiplex PCR; TCRdb's table is partial and in-frame only. Of about 2.4 million clones listed, roughly 93% are singletons. Sequencing was performed on naive CD4+ T cells from PBMCs. The source is a young man in good health. Some clones in this sample may be carry-over from other donors' samples. Both conserved end residues are trimmed from each CDR3. The order of the fields is CDR3 length, V gene, J gene, CDR3 protein.

>12|TRBV30|TRBJ2-4
AWTLGLGKNIQY
>17|TRBV4-2|TRBJ2-6
ASSQAWASLAGGFNVLT
>13|TRBV9|TRBJ2-1
ASSVASAYYNEQF
>9|TRBV28|TRBJ2-3
ASQLTDTQY
>11|TRBV7-8|TRBJ2-1
ASSLDRDSVQF
>12|TRBV7-3|TRBJ1-1
ASSPGTAGTEAF
>14|TRBV6-5|TRBJ2-5
ASSYSSSGSLETQY
>16|TRBV7-8|TRBJ2-2
ASSSTSGRASYTGELF
>12|TRBV15|TRBJ1-6
ATSRGADYSPLH
>13|TRBV4-3|TRBJ1-2
ASSQAGRANYGYT
>12|TRBV7-2|TRBJ1-5
ASSPGNFNQPQH
>10|TRBV11-2|TRBJ2-7
ASSLDLGEQY
>10|TRBV4-1|TRBJ2-5
ASSQEEKTQY
>12|TRBV27|TRBJ2-3
ASSFDRLTDTQY
>15|TRBV7-9|TRBJ2-1
ASSLARKQGLYNEQF
>14|TRBV18|TRBJ1-1
ASSPSLQGLGTEAF
>13|TRBV18|TRBJ2-5
ASSLRQGAQETQY
>12|TRBV29-1|TRBJ2-1
SLEGLAGGSGQF
>15|TRBV4-2|TRBJ1-1
ASSQGYRGTSNTEAF
>10|TRBV15|TRBJ1-5
ATSLSNQPQH
>12|TRBV29-1|TRBJ1-2
SVHPGFRDYGYT
>14|TRBV10-2|TRBJ2-7
ASSVTPSGVRYEQY
>13|TRBV21-1|TRBJ2-1
ASGGTRGSYNEQF
>11|TRBV19|TRBJ2-7
ASTLENSYEQY
>13|TRBV7-8|TRBJ2-5
ASSRMTGDQETQY
>14|TRBV5-6|TRBJ2-5
ASSWGGEREVETQY
>16|TRBV4-3|TRBJ2-1
ASSQQRPGLARYNEQF
>10|TRBV5-1|TRBJ2-1
ASSLASNEQF
>15|TRBV7-3|TRBJ2-1
ASSLGTSGRSGNEQF
>13|TRBV5-4|TRBJ2-5
ASSFTSGIQETQY
>15|TRBV7-6|TRBJ2-1
ASSLVLAGSSYNEQF
>12|TRBV2|TRBJ1-3
ASSEVGAGNTIY
>15|TRBV4-2|TRBJ2-2
ASSQDPGGRGAGELF
>13|TRBV2|TRBJ2-7
ASSVGGKGAEEQY
>13|TRBV2|TRBJ2-7
ASEGLASGSEEQY
>14|TRBV18|TRBJ2-1
ASSPLGTGTYNEQF
>11|TRBV29-1|TRBJ1-1
SVEVRIGTEAF
>12|TRBV6-5|TRBJ1-2
ASSYSRDKYGYT
>11|TRBV7-3|TRBJ2-5
ASSRLVQETQY
>11|TRBV2|TRBJ2-5
ASSGTSGETQY
>11|TRBV5-1|TRBJ2-3
ASTAASTDTQY
>11|TRBV9|TRBJ2-3
ASSVVIGLPQY
>13|TRBV7-3|TRBJ2-2
ASSLRPQWGGELF
>13|TRBV25-1|TRBJ1-4
ASSSGTVTNEKLF
>11|TRBV18|TRBJ2-3
ASSPRLTDTQY
>12|TRBV7-3|TRBJ2-3
ASSLTGQTDTQY
>12|TRBV29-1|TRBJ1-1
SADRGRTNTEAF
>12|TRBV11-2|TRBJ2-7
ASSEGTGRYEQY
>13|TRBV5-1|TRBJ2-5
ASSVRDGTVETQY
>13|TRBV10-3|TRBJ1-3
AIRETGYPGNTIY
>11|TRBV28|TRBJ2-7
ASSLPPIWEQY
>13|TRBV7-8|TRBJ2-7
ASSFGTGVSYEQY